Below are 20 T cell receptor beta chains sequenced from a single sample in a study of blood T cells in healthy people across ages. A sample-barcoded 5' primer and a J-beta primer mix were used in a second PCR of roughly 7 to 12 cycles. TCRdb reprocessed the 5' RACE reads via MiXCR and lists one record per CDR3 protein. The table lists 500,000 to 650,000 distinct CDR3 sequences, about 27% of them singletons. This same sample was also taken into another study, of T cells of mothers and their children.

Input material: blood. The receptors originated from a boy younger than 10 in good health.

This chain's CDR3 is CASSEVRGLAKHLNTGELFF. CDR3 DNA: TGTGCCAGCAGTGAAGTCAGGGGGTTGGCGAAGCACTTAAACACCGGGGAGCTGTTTTTT. The V gene is TRBV2, the J gene TRBJ2-2; TRBD1 agrees at 7 bases. Per the germline V gene, CDR1 is SNHLY and CDR2 is FYNNEI. CDR3 length: 20 residues. The junction had 16 bases not matched to a gene; V was cut back by 1 base and J by 2 bases.

The V and J genes are TRBV19 and TRBJ2-7, with 9 bases fitting TRBD2. Germline V CDR1 and CDR2: LNHDA, SQIVND (reference sequence). V gave up 3 bases and J gave up 3 bases; unmatched junction bases: 6. The CDR3 contains 15 residues. The CDR3 region is CASSIGASGDYEQYF. CDR3 DNA: TGTGCCAGTAGTATTGGAGCTAGCGGGGACTACGAGCAGTACTTC.

This clonotype was seen a few times. J is TRBJ2-7 and V is TRBV21-1; the table's D call, TRBD1, has no DNA check behind it. TRBV21-1 is marked as a pseudogene. The CDR3 contains 16 residues. In DNA, the CDR3 is TGTGCCAGCAGCAAAGGAGGGGGCGCGAAGGCTGACGAGCAGTACTTC. It codes for CASSKGGGAKADEQYF.

This clonotype was found a few times. The CDR3: CASSLAGLASNEQFF. Written as DNA, the CDR3 is TGTGCCAGCAGCTTAGCTGGGCTAGCCTCCAATGAGCAGTTCTTC. The chain is built from TRBV7-2 and TRBJ2-1; TRBD2 might be the D (5 bases). This CDR3 is 15 amino acids long. The V gene lost 0 bases and the J gene lost 6 bases, with 12 bases spanning the gap. CDR1 and CDR2 from the germline V gene are SGHTA and FQGNSA.

This clonotype occurred a few times. A read error may produce the germline difference seen at one junction end. The chain couples TRBV10-3 to TRBJ2-7, with 8 bases matching TRBD1. Germline CDR1 is ENHRY and CDR2 is SYGVKD. The CDR3 runs to 17 residues. CDR3: CAIGELKIRQGRYEQYF. The CDR3 region has the DNA TGTGCCATCGGTGAGTTGAAAATTAGACAGGGGCGCTACGAGCAGTACTTC.

The count of this clonotype is one. The CDR3 DNA reads as TGCAGTGCCACAGGGGAAGGCTACGAGCAGTACTTC. This translates into CSATGEGYEQYF. This chain uses TRBV20-1 with TRBJ2-5, with TRBD1 matching over 7 bases. The J call could be wrong; TRBJ2-7 is a better fit for the DNA end. The germline gives CDR1 DFQATT, CDR2 SNEGSKA (reference sequence). This CDR3 is built from 12 residues.

Only a few counts were recorded for this clonotype. The chain carries TRBV5-1 and TRBJ2-3; TRBD2 is a possible D gene (6 bases). This CDR3 is 17 amino acids long. In germline, CDR1 is SGHRS, CDR2 YFSETQ. The V end lost 0 bases, the J end lost 1 base, and 15 bases lay between the germline ends. CDR3 nucleotides: TGCGCCAGCAGCTTGGCTACTAGCCTTCCCCGCACAGATACGCAGTATTTT. Protein product: CASSLATSLPRTDTQYF.

This rearrangement joins TRBV19 to TRBJ2-1; 7 nucleotides agree with TRBD2. This CDR3 is 14 amino acids long. The germline V gene encodes CDR1 LNHDA and CDR2 SQIVND (reference sequence). The ends lost 6 bases at V and 3 bases at J; junction bases unmatched: 5. The CDR3, as DNA: TGTGCCAGTAGCGGACTAGATAGCTACAATGAGCAGTTCTTC. Translating it yields CASSGLDSYNEQFF.

This clonotype was counted between two and nine times. The rearrangement links TRBV5-1 to TRBJ1-1; TRBD1 might be the D (5 bases). Germline V CDR1 and CDR2: SGHRS, YFSETQ. The CDR3 is 14 amino acids. Trimming took 4 bases from V and 4 from J, leaving 14 bases between them. The CDR3 DNA reads as TGCGCCAGCAGCCTGGGGGGAAGCGTCACTGAAGCTTTCTTT. Its protein is CASSLGGSVTEAFF.

In this sample, this clonotype turned up a few times. This sequence joins TRBV18 and TRBJ1-2, with D possibly being TRBD1 (6 bases). The V end was cut by 0 bases, the J end by 8 bases, with 10 bases between. This CDR3 is 13 amino acids long. Germline values: CDR1 KGHSH, CDR2 LQKENI. The CDR3 spells CASSPPQGWGYTF. CDR3 coding DNA: TGTGCCAGCTCACCACCACAGGGCTGGGGCTACACCTTC.

The J gene is TRBJ1-2, the V gene TRBV5-1; D is unclear. This CDR3 contains 17 residues. Trimming removed 4 bases at V and 6 bases at J, with 25 bases between. CDR1 and CDR2 from the germline V gene are SGHRS and YFSETQ. The CDR3 DNA reads as TGCGCCAGCAGCAGAGAAGGTTATACTCCTACCAGCGATGGCTACACCTTC. This translates into CASSREGYTPTSDGYTF.

This chain connects TRBV19 to TRBJ2-7, with D unclear. Trimming removed 1 base at V and 0 bases at J, with 7 bases between. This CDR3 has 14 residues. CDR1 and CDR2 from the germline V gene are LNHDA and SQIVND (reference sequence). CDR3 loop: CASSIVGSSYEQYF. Here the CDR3 DNA reads TGTGCCAGTAGTATAGTGGGGTCCTCCTACGAGCAGTACTTC.

The chain joins TRBV9 to TRBJ1-2, with D unresolved. Deletions cut 3 bases from V and 6 bases from J, with 9 bases between. The CDR3 runs to 12 residues. Looked up from germline, CDR1 is SGDLS and CDR2 is YYNGEE. The CDR3 sequence is CASSATRNGYTF. CDR3 nucleotide sequence: TGTGCCAGCAGCGCGACAAGAAATGGCTACACCTTC.

This clonotype was recorded many times. V gene TRBV4-1 combines with J gene TRBJ2-6; weak D call: TRBD2 (6 bases). The germline V gene has CDR1 MGHRA and CDR2 YSYEKL. CDR3 length: 15 amino acids. Trimming took off 3 bases at V and 8 bases at J, with 14 bases between the two ends. CDR3 sequence: CASSQELALPNVLTF. The DNA of the CDR3 is TGCGCCAGCAGCCAGGAACTAGCTCTTCCCAACGTCCTGACTTTC.

This clonotype was counted only a few times. An end of the junction differs from the germline gene, which may be a read error. The chain carries TRBV6-5 and TRBJ1-4, with D possibly being TRBD1 (5 bases). Germline assignment: CDR1 MNHEY and CDR2 SVGAGI. CDR3 length: 14 residues. The CDR3: CASSPTATNENLFF. The CDR3 nucleotides are TGTGCCAGCAGCCCGACAGCAACTAATGAAAACCTGTTTTTT.

This clonotype turned up a few times. This sequence joins TRBV7-2 and TRBJ2-2, with TRBD1 identical over 9 bases. From germline, CDR1 is SGHTA and CDR2 FQGNSA. CDR3 size: 16 residues. The V and J ends lost 5 bases and 6 bases, in that order; junction bases with no gene match: 10. The CDR3 DNA reads as TGTGCCAGCAGCCAAACAGGGGGCGCTGAGGCCGGGGAGCTGTTTTTT. It yields the protein CASSQTGGAEAGELFF.

The V gene is TRBV13, the J gene TRBJ1-2, with TRBD1 matching over 8 bases. Germline loops: CDR1 PRHDT, CDR2 FYEKMQ (reference sequence). V trimming: 5 bases; J trimming: 5 bases; junction bases outside the gene matches: 10. The CDR3 is 15 residues long. The CDR3 sequence: CASSPGQGSPYGYTF. CDR3 nucleotides: TGTGCCAGCAGCCCCGGACAGGGTAGCCCTTATGGCTACACCTTC.

The chain links TRBV15 to TRBJ2-7; D is perhaps TRBD1 (5 bases). With 1 base removed from V and 4 bases from J, the gap between germline ends came to 20 bases. The CDR3 runs to 17 residues. The germline CDR1 and CDR2 sequences are LNHNV and YYDKDF (reference sequence). CDR3 coding DNA: TGTGCCACCAGCAGAGTATACAGTACAGGCGATCTGTACGAGCAGTACTTC. Its protein product is CATSRVYSTGDLYEQYF.

This clonotype was recorded a few times. The V gene is TRBV7-9, the J gene TRBJ1-1; 7 bases map to TRBD1. This CDR3 contains 15 residues. The junction had 10 bases not matched to a gene; V was cut back by 5 bases and J by 4 bases. CDR1 and CDR2 (germline): SEHNR, FQNEAQ (reference sequence). This chain's CDR3 is CASSTGVGSGTEAFF. The CDR3 region has the DNA TGTGCCAGCAGCACAGGGGTAGGTTCGGGCACTGAAGCTTTCTTT.

This clonotype has ten or more counts. The chain is built from TRBV20-1 and TRBJ2-2; D assignment may be TRBD1 or TRBD2 (7 bases each). The V end lost 0 bases, the J end lost 6 bases, and 11 bases lay between the germline ends. Germline V gives CDR1 DFQATT, CDR2 SNEGSKA (reference sequence). The CDR3 loop spans 14 amino acids. In DNA, the CDR3 is TGCAGTGCTAGAGACAGGGGGGGCGCCGGGGAGCTGTTTTTT. Residues: CSARDRGGAGELFF.